This TCR beta chain was obtained from a study of blood T cells in healthy people across ages (dated by TCRdb to the mid-2010s). About the investigation overall: In model experiments, roughly one uniquely barcoded TCR beta cDNA molecule per two T cells was captured by template switching. To track age-related changes in TCR beta repertoire diversity, the study relied on deep sequencing normalized with unique cDNA molecular identifiers. Four age groups were formed from the donors: young (average approximately 15 years), middle-aged (around 39), aged (62) and long-lived (roughly 81). To avoid experimental bias, donors of different ages were spread randomly across the sequencing lanes. Using the same blood draw, the study looked at two additional independent replicas of 1 million unique cDNA reads for two donors, one aged 18 to 30 and the other aged 80 or older.

V has 4 bases trimmed and J has 3 bases trimmed; junction bases matching no gene number 1. The germline V gene provides CDR1 SGHAT and CDR2 FQNNGV. Its CDR3 holds 13 amino acids, cysteine through phenylalanine. Of all the DNA, just the CDR3 is kept, 39 bases in frame from base 1. Systemically healthy Caucasian individuals from Russia, around 39 in total and aged about 6 to 95 years, were included as donors. Each donor gave roughly 9 milliliters of peripheral blood, drawn into EDTA-treated Vacutainer tubes. Ficoll-Paque density-gradient centrifugation was used to isolate PBMCs, with at least 6 million per sample. Total RNA was extracted from PBMCs with Trizol reagent, with at least 6 micrograms obtained per sample. The percentages of naive CD45RAhigh/CD27high T cells were determined by flow cytometry on a PBMC aliquot from every donor. Study-wide conclusions, independent of this receptor: The CMV infection status of donors was not known, potentially confounding age-related changes in expanded clonotypes. The percentage of naive T cells measured by flow cytometry correlated strongly with observed TCR beta diversity. Compared with the aged group, the long-lived group had more naive CD4+ T cells, fewer expanded clones and increased TCR diversity, a pattern suggesting age selection. As age increased, observed TCR beta diversity per million T cells dropped in a roughly linear way, and a significant reduction was already evident by age roughly 36. Bulk unsorted PBMC profiling prevented conclusive comparison of naive and antigen-experienced compartments. Estimates of total diversity from one million sequenced T cells were regarded as lower bounds and underestimates.

Libraries were constructed by 5' RACE. This sample was sequenced with an Illumina HiSeq 2500. A second PCR of about 6 to 12 cycles was run with a J-beta primer mix and a sample-barcoded 5' primer. A unique molecular identifier was introduced onto each TCR beta cDNA molecule by a template-switch 5' adaptor carrying 12 random nucleotides. At least 3 million CDR3-containing paired-end reads were obtained from each sample. First-strand cDNA was synthesized from all RNA with the Mint cDNA synthesis kit, primed by a TRBC-specific oligonucleotide. Following uracil-DNA glycosylase treatment, all cDNA underwent a first 18-cycle PCR with the universal primers M1SS and BC2_uni_R. The source study handled its data this way. Each sample was normalized by randomly selecting 1 million high-quality reads, each carrying a distinct molecular identifier. Instead of being binned into consensus sequences, reads with shared molecular identifiers were discarded. MiTCR, run with a Q25 quality threshold and the strictest error-elimination algorithm, handled CDR3 identification, clonotype clustering and error correction. A nonparametric unseen species model using Euler transformation provided a lower-bound estimate of total TCR beta diversity. The raw public reads went through TCRdb reprocessing: fastp at Q25, MiXCR clone calling, in-frame beta chains kept. Identical CDR3 protein sequences are pooled into one entry, listed with their most common genes and DNA. The V and J calls reflect TCRdb's pipeline rather than the authors' work. The sample records some 800,000 distinct CDR3 sequences, roughly 44% of which are singletons. The ten top clones hold around 21% of the sample.

Turning to this clonotype: Which antigen it targets is not known. Per-base quality was not reported, and no clone a single base away is much larger than it.

The sequence links TRBV11-2 to TRBJ2-5, with 8 central nucleotides matching TRBD1. Sequenced material: blood. The source is a man aged 60 to 75 in good health. The CDR3 reads CASSSDREETQYF. The nucleotides read TGTGCCAGCAGCTCGGACAGGGAAGAGACCCAGTACTTC.